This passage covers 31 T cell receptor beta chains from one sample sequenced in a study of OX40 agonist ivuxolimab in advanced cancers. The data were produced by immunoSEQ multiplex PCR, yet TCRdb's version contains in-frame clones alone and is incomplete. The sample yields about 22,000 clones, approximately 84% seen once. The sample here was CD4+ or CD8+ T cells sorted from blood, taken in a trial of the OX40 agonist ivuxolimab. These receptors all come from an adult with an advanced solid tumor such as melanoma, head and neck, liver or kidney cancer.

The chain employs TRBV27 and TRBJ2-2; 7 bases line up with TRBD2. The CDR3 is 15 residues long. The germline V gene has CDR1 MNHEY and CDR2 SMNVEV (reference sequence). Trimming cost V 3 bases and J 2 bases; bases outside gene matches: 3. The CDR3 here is CASSLWEGNTGELFF. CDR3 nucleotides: TGTGCCAGCAGTTTGTGGGAGGGAAACACCGGGGAGCTGTTTTTT.

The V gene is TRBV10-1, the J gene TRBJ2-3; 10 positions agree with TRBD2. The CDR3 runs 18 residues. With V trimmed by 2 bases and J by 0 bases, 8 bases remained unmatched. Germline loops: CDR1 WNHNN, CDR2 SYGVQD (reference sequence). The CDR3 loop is CASSETVAGGPSTDTQYF. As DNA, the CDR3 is TGCGCCAGCAGTGAGACGGTAGCGGGGGGCCCTAGCACAGATACGCAGTATTTT.

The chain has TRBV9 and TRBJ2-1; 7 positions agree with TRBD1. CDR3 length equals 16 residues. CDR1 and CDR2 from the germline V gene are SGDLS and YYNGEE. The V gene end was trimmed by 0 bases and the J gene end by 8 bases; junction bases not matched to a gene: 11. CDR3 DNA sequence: TGTGCCAGCAGCGTAGATCGGGACAGCCCCAATTATGAGCAGTTCTTC. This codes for CASSVDRDSPNYEQFF. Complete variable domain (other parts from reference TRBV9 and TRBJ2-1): DSGVTQTPKHLITATGQRVTLRCSPRSGDLSVYWYQQSLDQGLQFLIQYYNGEERAKGNILERFSAQQFPDLHSELNLSSLELGDSALYFCASSVDRDSPNYEQFFGPGTRLTVL.

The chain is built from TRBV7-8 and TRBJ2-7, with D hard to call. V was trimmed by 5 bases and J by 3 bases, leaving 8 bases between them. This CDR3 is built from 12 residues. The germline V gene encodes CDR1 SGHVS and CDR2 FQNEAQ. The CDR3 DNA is TGTGCCAGCAGCGCTGGTGGCTACGAGCAGTACTTC. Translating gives CASSAGGYEQYF.

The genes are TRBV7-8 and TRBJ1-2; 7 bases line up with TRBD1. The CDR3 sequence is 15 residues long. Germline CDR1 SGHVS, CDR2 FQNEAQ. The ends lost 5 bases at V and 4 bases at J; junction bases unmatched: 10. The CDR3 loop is CASSPDRTGVYGYTF. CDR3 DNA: TGTGCCAGCAGCCCGGACCGTACAGGGGTCTATGGCTACACCTTC.

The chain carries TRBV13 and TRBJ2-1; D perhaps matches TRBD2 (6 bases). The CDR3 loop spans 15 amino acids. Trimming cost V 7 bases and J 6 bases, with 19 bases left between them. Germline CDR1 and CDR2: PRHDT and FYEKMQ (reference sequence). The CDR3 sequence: CASNENLGGSNEQFF. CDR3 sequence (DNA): TGTGCCAGCAACGAAAACCTCGGGGGTTCCAATGAGCAGTTCTTC. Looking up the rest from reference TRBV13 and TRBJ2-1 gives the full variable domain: AAGVIQSPRHLIKEKRETATLKCYPIPRHDTVYWYQQGPGQDPQFLISFYEKMQSDKGSIPDRFSAQQFSDYHSELNMSSLELGDSALYFCASNENLGGSNEQFFGPGTRLTVL.

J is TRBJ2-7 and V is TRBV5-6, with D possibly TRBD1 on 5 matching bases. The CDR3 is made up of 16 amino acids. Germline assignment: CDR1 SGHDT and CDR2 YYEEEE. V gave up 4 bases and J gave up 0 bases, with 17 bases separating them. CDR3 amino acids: CASSLVGHRSSYEQYF. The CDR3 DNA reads TGTGCCAGCAGCCTGGTGGGGCACAGGAGCTCCTACGAGCAGTACTTC.

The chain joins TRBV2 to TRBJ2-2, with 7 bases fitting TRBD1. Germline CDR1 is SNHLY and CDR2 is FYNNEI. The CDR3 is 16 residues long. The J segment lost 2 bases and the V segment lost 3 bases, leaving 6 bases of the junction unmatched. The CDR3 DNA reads TGTGCCAGCAGTGATAAGGGGACAGCAAACACCGGGGAGCTGTTTTTT. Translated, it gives CASSDKGTANTGELFF.

CDR3 sequence reads: CASSEDRGEGLAGGKETQYF. CDR3 sequence (DNA): TGTGCCAGCAGTGAAGATCGGGGGGAAGGACTAGCGGGAGGCAAAGAGACCCAGTACTTC. This chain joins TRBV2 and TRBJ2-5; TRBD2 agrees at 14 bases. This CDR3 comprises 20 residues. The J segment lost 3 bases and the V segment lost 1 base, leaving 13 bases of the junction unmatched. Germline-derived CDR1 and CDR2 are SNHLY and FYNNEI.

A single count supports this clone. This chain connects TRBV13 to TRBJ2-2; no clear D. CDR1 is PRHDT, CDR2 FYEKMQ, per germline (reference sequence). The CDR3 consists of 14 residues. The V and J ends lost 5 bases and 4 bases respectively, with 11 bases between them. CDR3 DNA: TGTGCCAGCAGCCCCGGCGCGGTCACCGGGGAGCTGTTTTTT. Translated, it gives CASSPGAVTGELFF.

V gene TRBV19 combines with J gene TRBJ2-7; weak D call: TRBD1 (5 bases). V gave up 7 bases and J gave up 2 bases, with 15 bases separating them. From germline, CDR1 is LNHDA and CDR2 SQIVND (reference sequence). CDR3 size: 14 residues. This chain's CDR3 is CASKAAGMPYEQYF. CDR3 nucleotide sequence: TGTGCCAGTAAGGCGGCAGGGATGCCCTACGAGCAGTACTTC.

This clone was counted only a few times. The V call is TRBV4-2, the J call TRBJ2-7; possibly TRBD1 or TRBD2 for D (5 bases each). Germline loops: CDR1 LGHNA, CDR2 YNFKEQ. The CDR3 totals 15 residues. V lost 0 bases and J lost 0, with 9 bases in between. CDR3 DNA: TGTGCCAGCAGCCAAGATCGGGGCAGCTCCTACGAGCAGTACTTC. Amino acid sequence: CASSQDRGSSYEQYF.

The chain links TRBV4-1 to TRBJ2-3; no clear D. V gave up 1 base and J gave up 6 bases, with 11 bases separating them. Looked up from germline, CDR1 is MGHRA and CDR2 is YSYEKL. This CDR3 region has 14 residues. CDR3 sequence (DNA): TGCGCCAGCAGCCAAGGATGGGGTAGTGATACGCAGTATTTT. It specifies CASSQGWGSDTQYF.

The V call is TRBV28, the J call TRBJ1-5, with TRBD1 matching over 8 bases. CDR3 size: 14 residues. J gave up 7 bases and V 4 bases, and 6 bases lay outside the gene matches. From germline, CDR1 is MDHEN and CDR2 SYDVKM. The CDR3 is CASSSDRAGQPQHF. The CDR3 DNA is TGTGCCAGCAGTTCGGACAGGGCGGGCCAGCCCCAGCATTTT.

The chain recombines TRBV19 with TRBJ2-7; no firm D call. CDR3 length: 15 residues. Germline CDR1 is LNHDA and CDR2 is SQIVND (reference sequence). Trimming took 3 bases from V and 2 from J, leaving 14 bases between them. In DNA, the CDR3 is TGTGCCAGTAGTATTGGAGACACCCTCACCTACGAGCAGTACTTC. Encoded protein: CASSIGDTLTYEQYF. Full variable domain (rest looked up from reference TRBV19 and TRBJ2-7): DGGITQSPKYLFRKEGQNVTLSCEQNLNHDAMYWYRQDPGQGLRLIYYSQIVNDFQKGDIAEGYSVSREKKESFPLTVTSAQKNPTAFYLCASSIGDTLTYEQYFGPGTRLTVT.

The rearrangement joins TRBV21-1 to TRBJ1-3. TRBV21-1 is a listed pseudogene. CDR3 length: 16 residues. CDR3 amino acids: CASSLAHREPGNTIYF. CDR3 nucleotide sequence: TGTGCCAGCAGTCTCGCCCACCGGGAGCCTGGAAACACCATATATTTT.

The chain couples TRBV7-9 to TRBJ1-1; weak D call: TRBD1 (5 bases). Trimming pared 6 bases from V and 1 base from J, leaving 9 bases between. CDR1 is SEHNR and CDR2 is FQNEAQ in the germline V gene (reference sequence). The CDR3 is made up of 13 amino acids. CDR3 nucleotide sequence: TGTGCCAGCAGGTTCGGGGGGAACACTGAAGCTTTCTTT. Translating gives CASRFGGNTEAFF.

The CDR3 bases are TGCGCCAGCAGCCACCAGGAGAACACTGAAGCTTTCTTT. Translating it yields CASSHQENTEAFF. The chain couples TRBV4-1 to TRBJ1-1; D is unclear. Trimming removed 3 bases at V and 1 base at J, with 6 bases between. The length of the CDR3 is 13 residues. Germline V gene lookup returns CDR1 MGHRA and CDR2 YSYEKL.

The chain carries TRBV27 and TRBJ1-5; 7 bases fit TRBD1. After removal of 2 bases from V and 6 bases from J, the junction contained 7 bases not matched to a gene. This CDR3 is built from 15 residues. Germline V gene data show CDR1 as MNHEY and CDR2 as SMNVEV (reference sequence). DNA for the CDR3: TGTGCCAGCAGTTTACGACAGGGCGGGGGTCAGCCCCAGCATTTT. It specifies CASSLRQGGGQPQHF.

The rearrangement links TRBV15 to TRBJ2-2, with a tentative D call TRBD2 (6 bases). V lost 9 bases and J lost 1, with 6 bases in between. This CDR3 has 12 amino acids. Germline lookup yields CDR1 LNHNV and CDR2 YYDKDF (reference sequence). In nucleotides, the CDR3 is TGTGCCACGGAGGGGAACACCGGGGAGCTGTTTTTT. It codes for CATEGNTGELFF.

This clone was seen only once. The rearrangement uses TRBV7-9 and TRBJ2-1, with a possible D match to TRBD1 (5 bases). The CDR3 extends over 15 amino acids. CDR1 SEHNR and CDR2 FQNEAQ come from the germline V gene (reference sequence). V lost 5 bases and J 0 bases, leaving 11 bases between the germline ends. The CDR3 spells CASSQGHSSYNEQFF. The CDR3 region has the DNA TGTGCCAGCAGCCAAGGACATAGCTCCTACAATGAGCAGTTCTTC.

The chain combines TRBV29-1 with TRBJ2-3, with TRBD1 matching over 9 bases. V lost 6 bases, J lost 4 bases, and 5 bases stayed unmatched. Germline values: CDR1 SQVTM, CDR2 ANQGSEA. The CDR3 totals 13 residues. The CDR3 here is CSVPGQGSDTQYF. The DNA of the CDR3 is TGCAGCGTCCCGGGACAGGGATCAGATACGCAGTATTTT.

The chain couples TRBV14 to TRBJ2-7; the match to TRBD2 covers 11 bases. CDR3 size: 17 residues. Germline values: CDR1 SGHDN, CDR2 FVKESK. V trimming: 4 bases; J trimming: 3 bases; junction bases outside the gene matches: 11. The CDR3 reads CASSPTSGSVSFYEQYF. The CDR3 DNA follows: TGTGCCAGCAGCCCCACTAGCGGGAGTGTCTCTTTCTACGAGCAGTACTTC. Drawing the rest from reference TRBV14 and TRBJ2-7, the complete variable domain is EAGVTQFPSHSVIEKGQTVTLRCDPISGHDNLYWYRRVMGKEIKFLLHFVKESKQDESGMPNNRFLAERTGGTYSTLKVQPAELEDSGVYFCASSPTSGSVSFYEQYFGPGTRLTVT.

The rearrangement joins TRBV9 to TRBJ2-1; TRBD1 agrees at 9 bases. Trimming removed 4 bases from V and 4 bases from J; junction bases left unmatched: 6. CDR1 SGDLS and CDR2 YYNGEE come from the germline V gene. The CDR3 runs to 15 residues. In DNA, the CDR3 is TGTGCCAGCAGCCCCAGGGACAGGGAATACAATGAGCAGTTCTTC. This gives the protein CASSPRDREYNEQFF.

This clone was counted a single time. The CDR3 region is CASSYSGSGSNEQFF. The CDR3 DNA follows: TGTGCCAGCAGTTACAGCGGGAGTGGTTCGAATGAGCAGTTCTTC. The chain employs TRBV6-5 and TRBJ2-1; 8 bases agree with TRBD2. Germline CDR1 is MNHEY and CDR2 is SVGAGI. Losses at the gene ends were 2 bases for V and 7 bases for J; bases not matched to a gene: 7. This CDR3 is built from 15 residues.

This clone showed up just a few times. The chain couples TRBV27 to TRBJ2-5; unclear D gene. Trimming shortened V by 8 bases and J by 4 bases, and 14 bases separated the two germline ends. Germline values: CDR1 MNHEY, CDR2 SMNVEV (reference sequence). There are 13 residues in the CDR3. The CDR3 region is CASRDGVRETQYF. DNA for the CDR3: TGTGCCAGCCGTGATGGCGTAAGAGAGACCCAGTACTTC.

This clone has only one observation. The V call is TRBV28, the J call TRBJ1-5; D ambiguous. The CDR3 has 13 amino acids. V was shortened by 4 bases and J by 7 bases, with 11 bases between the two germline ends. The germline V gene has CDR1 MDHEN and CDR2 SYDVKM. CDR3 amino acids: CASSSRVGQPQHF. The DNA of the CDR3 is TGTGCCAGCAGTTCTCGGGTAGGGCAGCCCCAGCATTTT.

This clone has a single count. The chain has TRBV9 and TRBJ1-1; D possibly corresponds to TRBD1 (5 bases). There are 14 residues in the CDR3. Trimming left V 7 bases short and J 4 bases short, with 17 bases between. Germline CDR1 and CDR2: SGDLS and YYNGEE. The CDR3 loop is CASGMLGESTEAFF. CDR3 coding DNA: TGTGCCAGCGGGATGTTGGGGGAGAGCACTGAAGCTTTCTTT.

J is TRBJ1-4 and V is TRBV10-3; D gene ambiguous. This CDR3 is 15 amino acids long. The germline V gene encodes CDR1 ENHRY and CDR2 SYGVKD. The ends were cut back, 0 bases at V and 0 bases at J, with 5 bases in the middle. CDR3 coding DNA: TGTGCCATCAGTGAGTCGGAGGCAACTAATGAAAAACTGTTTTTT. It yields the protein CAISESEATNEKLFF.

For the CDR3, the DNA is TGTGCCAGCAGTTTACGGCTAGCGGGAGACCGGGAGCAGTACTTC. This translates into CASSLRLAGDREQYF. The chain carries TRBV27 and TRBJ2-5; TRBD2 agrees at 10 bases. The junction had 11 bases not matched to a gene; V was cut back by 2 bases and J by 11 bases. Germline CDR1 reads MNHEY; CDR2 reads SMNVEV (reference sequence). The CDR3 sequence is 15 residues long.

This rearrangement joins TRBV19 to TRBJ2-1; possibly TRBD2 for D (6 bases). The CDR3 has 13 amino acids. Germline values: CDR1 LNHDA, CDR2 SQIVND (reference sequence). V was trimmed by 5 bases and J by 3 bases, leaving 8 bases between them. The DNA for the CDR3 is TGTGCCAGTAGTTGGGACTTCTACAATGAGCAGTTCTTC. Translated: CASSWDFYNEQFF.